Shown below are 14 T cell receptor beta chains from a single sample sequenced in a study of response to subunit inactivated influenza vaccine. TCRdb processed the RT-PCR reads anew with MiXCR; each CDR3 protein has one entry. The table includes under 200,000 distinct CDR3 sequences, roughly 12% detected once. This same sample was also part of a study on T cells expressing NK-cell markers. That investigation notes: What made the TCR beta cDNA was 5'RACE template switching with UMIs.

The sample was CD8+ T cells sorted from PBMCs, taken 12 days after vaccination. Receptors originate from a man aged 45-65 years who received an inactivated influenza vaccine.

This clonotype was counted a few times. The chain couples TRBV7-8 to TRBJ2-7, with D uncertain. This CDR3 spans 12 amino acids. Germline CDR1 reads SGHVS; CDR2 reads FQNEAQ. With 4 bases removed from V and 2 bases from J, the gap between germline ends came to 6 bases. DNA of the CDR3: TGTGCCAGCAGCTCAGACACCTACGAGCAGTACTTC. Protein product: CASSSDTYEQYF.

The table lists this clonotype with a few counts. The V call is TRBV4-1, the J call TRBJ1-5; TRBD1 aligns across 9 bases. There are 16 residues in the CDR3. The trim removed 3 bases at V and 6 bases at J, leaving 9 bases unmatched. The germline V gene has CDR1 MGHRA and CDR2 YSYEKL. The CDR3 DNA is TGCGCCAGCAGCCAGGCGGGACAGGGAGGCCTTCAGCCCCAGCATTTT. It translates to CASSQAGQGGLQPQHF.

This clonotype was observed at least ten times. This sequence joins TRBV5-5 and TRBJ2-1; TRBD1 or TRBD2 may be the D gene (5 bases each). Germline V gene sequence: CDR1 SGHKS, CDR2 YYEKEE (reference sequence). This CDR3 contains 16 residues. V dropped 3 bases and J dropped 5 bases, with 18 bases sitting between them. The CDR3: CASSWPTGTANNEQFF. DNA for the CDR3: TGTGCCAGCAGCTGGCCGACCGGGACGGCAAACAATGAGCAGTTCTTC.

The CDR3 region is CASSLYGTGGDEQFF. The CDR3 coding sequence is TGTGCCAGCAGTCTTTACGGGACAGGGGGCGATGAGCAGTTCTTC. The gene calls are TRBV12-3 or TRBV12-4 and TRBJ2-1; 12 bases line up with TRBD1. This CDR3 has 15 amino acids. With 5 bases clipped from V and 8 bases from J, the junction kept 7 bases outside the gene matches.

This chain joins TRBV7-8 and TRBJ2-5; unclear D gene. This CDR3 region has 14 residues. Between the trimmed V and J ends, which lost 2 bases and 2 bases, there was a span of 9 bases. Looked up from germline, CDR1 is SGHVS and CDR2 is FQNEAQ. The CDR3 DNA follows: TGTGCCAGCAGCTTATGGGCAGGACAAGAGACCCAGTACTTC. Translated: CASSLWAGQETQYF.

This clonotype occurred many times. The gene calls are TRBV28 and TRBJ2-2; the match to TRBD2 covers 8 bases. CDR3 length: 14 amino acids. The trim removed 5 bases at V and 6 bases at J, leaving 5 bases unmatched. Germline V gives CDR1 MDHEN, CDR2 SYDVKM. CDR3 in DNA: TGTGCCAGCAGTGGGACTAGGCAAGCCGGGGAGCTGTTTTTT. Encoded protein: CASSGTRQAGELFF.

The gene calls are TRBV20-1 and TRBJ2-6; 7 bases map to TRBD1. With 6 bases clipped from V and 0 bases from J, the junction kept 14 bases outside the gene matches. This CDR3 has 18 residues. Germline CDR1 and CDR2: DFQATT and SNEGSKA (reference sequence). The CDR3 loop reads CSARTKGQESSGANVLTF. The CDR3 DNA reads TGCAGTGCCAGAACGAAAGGACAGGAGAGCTCTGGGGCCAACGTCCTGACTTTC.

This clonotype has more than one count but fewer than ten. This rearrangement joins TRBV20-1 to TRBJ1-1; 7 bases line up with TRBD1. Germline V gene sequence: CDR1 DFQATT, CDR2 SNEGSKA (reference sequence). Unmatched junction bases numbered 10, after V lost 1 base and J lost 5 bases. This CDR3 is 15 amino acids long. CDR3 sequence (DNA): TGCAGTGCTAGAGCTGGAGACAGGGTGGCTACTGAAGCTTTCTTT. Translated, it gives CSARAGDRVATEAFF.

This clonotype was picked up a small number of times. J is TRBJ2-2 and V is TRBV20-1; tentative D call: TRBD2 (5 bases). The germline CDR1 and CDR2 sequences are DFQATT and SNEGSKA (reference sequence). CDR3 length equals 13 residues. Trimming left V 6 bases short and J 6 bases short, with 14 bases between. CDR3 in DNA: TGCAGTGCCAATGGACTGGCGGCCGGGGAGCTGTTTTTT. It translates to CSANGLAAGELFF.

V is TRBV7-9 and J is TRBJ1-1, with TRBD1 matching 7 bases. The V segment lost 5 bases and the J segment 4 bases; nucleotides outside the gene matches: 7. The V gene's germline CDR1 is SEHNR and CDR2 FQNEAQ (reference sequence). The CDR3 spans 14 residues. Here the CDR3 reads CASSRTTGATEAFF. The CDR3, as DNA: TGTGCCAGCAGCCGGACTACAGGGGCCACTGAAGCTTTCTTT.

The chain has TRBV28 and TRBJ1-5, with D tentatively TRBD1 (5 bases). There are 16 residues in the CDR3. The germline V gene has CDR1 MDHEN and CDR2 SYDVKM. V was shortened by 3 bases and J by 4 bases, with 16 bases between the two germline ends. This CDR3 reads CASSFTLPGGNQPQHF. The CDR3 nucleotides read TGTGCCAGCAGTTTCACCCTGCCGGGGGGTAATCAGCCCCAGCATTTT.

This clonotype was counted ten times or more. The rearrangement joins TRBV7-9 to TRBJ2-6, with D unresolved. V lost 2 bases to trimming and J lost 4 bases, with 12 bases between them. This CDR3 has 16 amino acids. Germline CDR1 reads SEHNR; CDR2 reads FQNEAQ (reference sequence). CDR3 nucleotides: TGTGCCAGCAGCTTAAACTCCGGGCCCGGGGCCAACGTCCTGACTTTC. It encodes CASSLNSGPGANVLTF. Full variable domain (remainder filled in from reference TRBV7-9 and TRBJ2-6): DTGVSQNPRHKITKRGQNVTFRCDPISEHNRLYWYRQTLGQGPEFLTYFQNEAQLEKSRLLSDRFSAERPKGSFSTLEIQRTEQGDSAMYLCASSLNSGPGANVLTFGAGSRLTVL.

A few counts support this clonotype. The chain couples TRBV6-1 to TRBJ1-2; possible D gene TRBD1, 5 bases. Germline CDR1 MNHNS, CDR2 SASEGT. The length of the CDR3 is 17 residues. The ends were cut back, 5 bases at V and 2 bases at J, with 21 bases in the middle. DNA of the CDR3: TGTGCCAGCAGTCCCCTAGACGGGGGAGGGTCGAACTATGGCTACACCTTC. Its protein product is CASSPLDGGGSNYGYTF.

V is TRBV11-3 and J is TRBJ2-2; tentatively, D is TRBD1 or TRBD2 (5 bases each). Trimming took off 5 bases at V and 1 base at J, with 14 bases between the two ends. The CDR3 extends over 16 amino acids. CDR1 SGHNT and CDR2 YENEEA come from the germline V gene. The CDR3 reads CASSPSGTKNTGELFF. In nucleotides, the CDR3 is TGTGCCAGCAGCCCATCCGGGACGAAGAACACCGGGGAGCTGTTTTTT.